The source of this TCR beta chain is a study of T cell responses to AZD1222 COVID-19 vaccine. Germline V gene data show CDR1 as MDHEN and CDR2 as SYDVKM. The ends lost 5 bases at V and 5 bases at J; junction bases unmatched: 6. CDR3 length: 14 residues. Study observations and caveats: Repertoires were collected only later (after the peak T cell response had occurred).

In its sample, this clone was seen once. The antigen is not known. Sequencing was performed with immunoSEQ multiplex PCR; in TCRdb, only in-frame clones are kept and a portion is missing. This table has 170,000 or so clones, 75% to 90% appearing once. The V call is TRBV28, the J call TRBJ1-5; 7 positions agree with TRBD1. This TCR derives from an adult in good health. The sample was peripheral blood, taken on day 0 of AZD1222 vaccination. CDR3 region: CASSQGQFDQPQHF. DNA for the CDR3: TGTGCCAGCAGTCAGGGACAGTTCGATCAGCCCCAGCATTTT.